This is a list of T cell receptor beta chains from one sample in a study of cytomegalovirus exposure and HLA in healthy donors. TCRdb's copy holds only in-frame clones and misses some; the assay was immunoSEQ multiplex PCR. The profile shows under 250,000 clones, around four fifths of them singletons. The specimen sequenced was PBMCs. The receptors were gathered from a woman between 45 and 65 years old in good health and CMV-seropositive. Both conserved end residues are part of each CDR3. The order of the fields is D gene, clone size, J gene, V gene, CDR3 protein, CDR3 DNA. D genes are given only for firm matches. The size of a clone is reported for some rows only, either as once, few or many, or as a class for expanded clones.

>-|-|TRBJ2-5|TRBV6-1
CASSESQGTQYF
TGTGCCAGCAGTGAATCCCAGGGGACCCAGTACTTC
>TRBD2|-|TRBJ2-5|TRBV6-5
CASSYDLAGETQYF
TGTGCCAGCAGTTACGACCTAGCGGGGGAGACCCAGTACTTC
>-|-|TRBJ1-1|TRBV18
CASSPRGGGMNTEAFF
TGTGCCAGCTCACCACGGGGAGGGGGGATGAACACTGAAGCTTTCTTT
>-|-|TRBJ1-2|TRBV7-2
CASSLVVGGFGYTF
TGTGCCAGCAGCTTAGTGGTGGGAGGGTTTGGCTACACCTTC
>-|-|TRBJ2-5|TRBV7-3
CASSLTAGAQETQYF
TGTGCCAGCAGCTTAACGGCGGGGGCTCAAGAGACCCAGTACTTC
>TRBD1|-|TRBJ2-7|TRBV2
CASSGGQLTYEQYF
TGTGCCAGCAGTGGGGGACAGTTAACCTACGAGCAGTACTTC
>-|many|TRBJ2-3|TRBV6-1
CASSQQGSTDTQYF
TGTGCCAGCAGCCAACAGGGAAGCACAGATACGCAGTATTTT
>-|-|TRBJ2-7|TRBV6-6
CASTPRQEAYEQYF
TGTGCCAGCACCCCCCGACAAGAAGCCTACGAGCAGTACTTC
>TRBD1|few|TRBJ2-7|TRBV5-6
CASSLRTGQGAKQYF
TGTGCCAGCAGCTTGCGTACGGGACAGGGGGCGAAGCAGTACTTC
>-|-|TRBJ2-6|TRBV4-1
CASSQEHRSSGANVLTF
TGCGCCAGCAGCCAAGAGCACCGTAGCTCTGGGGCCAACGTCCTGACTTTC
>TRBD1|-|TRBJ1-6|TRBV9
CASSVAWDRGNSPLHF
TGTGCCAGCAGCGTAGCTTGGGACAGGGGAAATTCACCCCTCCACTTT
>-|-|TRBJ1-2|TRBV7-2
CASSPSRAVDFGYTF
TGTGCCAGCAGCCCGTCCAGGGCCGTTGATTTCGGCTACACCTTC
>-|-|TRBJ2-2|TRBV12-5
CASGPGHTITGELFF
TGTGCTAGTGGGCCGGGACACACAATCACCGGGGAGCTGTTTTTT
>-|once|TRBJ1-6|TRBV19
CASSSARELNSPLHF
TGTGCCAGTAGTTCGGCGCGGGAGCTTAATTCACCCCTCCACTTT
>-|-|TRBJ1-3|TRBV4-1
CASSHPVLGGNTIYF
TGCGCCAGCAGCCACCCCGTTTTGGGCGGAAACACCATATATTTT
>TRBD1|-|TRBJ1-3|TRBV6-5
CASSPGGSGNTIYF
TGTGCCAGCAGTCCAGGGGGCTCTGGAAACACCATATATTTT
>-|-|TRBJ1-2|TRBV28
CASSRTVPGNTF
TGTGCCAGCAGTCGGACAGTCCCCGGTAACACCTTC
>-|-|TRBJ2-7|TRBV5-1
CASSSKLSYSPSYEQYF
TGCGCCAGCAGCTCAAAATTGTCGTACAGCCCCTCCTACGAGCAGTACTTC
>-|-|TRBJ2-2|TRBV6-6
CASSYSGGAYTGELFF
TGTGCCAGCAGTTACTCGGGGGGGGCCTACACCGGGGAGCTGTTTTTT
>TRBD2|-|TRBJ2-2|TRBV6-5
CASSRGVGTGELFF
TGTGCCAGCAGTCGGGGGGTCGGAACAGGGGAGCTGTTTTTT
>-|-|TRBJ1-1|TRBV6-5
CASSYGQGEAFF
TGTGCCAGCAGTTACGGGCAGGGTGAAGCTTTCTTT